This is a list of T cell receptor beta chains from one sample in a study of cytomegalovirus exposure and HLA in healthy donors. Measured with immunoSEQ multiplex PCR; TCRdb has only the in-frame clones, and not every one. The sample shows around 180,000 clones, around 80% of them seen only once. Sequencing used PBMCs. Receptors originate from a woman aged 40 to 50 in good health and CMV-seronegative. Each CDR3 is given with its conserved first and last residue. A D gene is named only where the DNA matches it firmly. Clone size is not always given. Where it is, it says once, few, many or a class for expanded clones.

cdr3_nt cdr3_aa d_call cdr3_length j_call v_call clone_size
TGCGCCAGCAGCTTGGAGTGGGCGCGGGGTCTTAGCACAGATACGCAGTATTTT CASSLEWARGLSTDTQYF - 18 TRBJ2-3 TRBV5-1 -
TGTGCCAGTAAGACAGGGGTGAACACCGGGGAGCTGTTTTTT CASKTGVNTGELFF TRBD1 14 TRBJ2-2 TRBV19 few
TGTGCCAGCAGTTACTCGACTTCCAGCGTCTATGGCTACACCTTC CASSYSTSSVYGYTF - 15 TRBJ1-2 TRBV6-5 -
TGTGCCAGCGGGACATTAGTCAACAATGAGCAGTTCTTC CASGTLVNNEQFF - 13 TRBJ2-1 TRBV6-1 -
TGTGCCAGCAGTTACCTTCGCCTCCCAGGTGTAAACACTGAAGCTTTCTTT CASSYLRLPGVNTEAFF - 17 TRBJ1-1 TRBV27 few
TGTGCCAGCAGTCCTCCCCGGGGGTTCACTGAAGCTTTCTTT CASSPPRGFTEAFF - 14 TRBJ1-1 TRBV6-1 -
TGTGCCAGCAGCCAAGTGGGCAGGGAGGAGGATGGCTACACCTTC CASSQVGREEDGYTF - 15 TRBJ1-2 TRBV4-2 -
TGTGCCAGCAGTTGGACAGACACCGGGGAGCTGTTTTTT CASSWTDTGELFF - 13 TRBJ2-2 TRBV6-5 -
TGTGCCAGTAGTCCACACAGCAACCCCTACGAGCAGTACTTC CASSPHSNPYEQYF - 14 TRBJ2-7 TRBV19 once
TGTGCCAGTAGCACAGGGTTCTATACTGAAGCTTTCTTT CASSTGFYTEAFF - 13 TRBJ1-1 TRBV19 -
TGCGCCAGCAGCCTGCAGCGGGGGGGATCCCTTTCCTACAATGAGCAGTTCTTC CASSLQRGGSLSYNEQFF TRBD2 18 TRBJ2-1 TRBV4-1 -
TGTGCCAGCAGTTACACTAGATTTGGTGAAGCTTTCTTT CASSYTRFGEAFF - 13 TRBJ1-1 TRBV6-5 -
TGTGCCAGCAGCGACGGTGGGGCCGTGGGTCACACAGATACGCAGTATTTT CASSDGGAVGHTDTQYF - 17 TRBJ2-3 TRBV5-4 -
TGTGCCAGTAGCGCCTCACCAGCCTACGAGCAGTACTTC CASSASPAYEQYF - 13 TRBJ2-7 TRBV19 -
TGTGCCAGCAGTTTCGACAGCCGCGGCAATCAGCCCCAGCATTTT CASSFDSRGNQPQHF - 15 TRBJ1-5 TRBV6-1 many
TGTGCCAGCAGCTCCGATCAGCCCCAGCATTTT CASSSDQPQHF - 11 TRBJ1-5 TRBV7-2 -
TGTGCCAGCAGGCTACCAGGGGGAGCTAACTATGGCTACACCTTC CASRLPGGANYGYTF TRBD1 15 TRBJ1-2 TRBV13 -
TGTGCCAGCAGTCCGGACAAAATGAACACTGAAGCTTTCTTT CASSPDKMNTEAFF - 14 TRBJ1-1 TRBV2 few
TGCGCCAGCAGCCAAGGCCCGCTAGCGGGGGGGCACACCGGGGAGCTGTTTTTT CASSQGPLAGGHTGELFF TRBD2 18 TRBJ2-2 TRBV4-1 few
TGTGCCTGGAGTGTACTTGGGCGGGGGGGCCCAGATACGCAGTATTTT CAWSVLGRGGPDTQYF TRBD2 16 TRBJ2-3 TRBV30 -
TGTGCCAGTAGTGCAGGGACTAGCGGGGGGGGCAATGAGCAGTTCTTC CASSAGTSGGGNEQFF TRBD2 16 TRBJ2-1 TRBV19 -
TGTGCCAGCAGTTTTGGCAGACTAGGTGGCTACACCTTC CASSFGRLGGYTF - 13 TRBJ1-2 TRBV28 -
TGTGCCATCAGGACAGGGGGGTTCACAGATACGCAGTATTTT CAIRTGGFTDTQYF TRBD1 14 TRBJ2-3 TRBV10-3 -
TGCAGCGTTGTAGGAGGCGGAGGGAGCACTGAAGCTTTCTTT CSVVGGGGSTEAFF - 14 TRBJ1-1 TRBV29-1 -
TGTGCCAGCAGTTACAACCCGGGAAATTCTGGAAACACCATATATTTT CASSYNPGNSGNTIYF - 16 TRBJ1-3 TRBV6-5 many
TGTGCCACCCTCCGGGACAGTAAACACGAGCAGTACTTC CATLRDSKHEQYF TRBD1 13 TRBJ2-7 TRBV10-3 -
TGCGCCAGCAAACCGGGACAGGGTTCCTCCTACGAGCAGTACTTC CASKPGQGSSYEQYF TRBD1 15 TRBJ2-7 TRBV5-1 -
TGTGCCAGTAGTATAAGTACTAGCGGGAGTCCCTTCTACGAGCAGTACTTC CASSISTSGSPFYEQYF TRBD2 17 TRBJ2-7 TRBV19 -
TGTGCCAGCAGCTCCAGGGGCGCGGGGGGGCAAGGGCAGTTCTTC CASSSRGAGGQGQFF TRBD2 15 TRBJ2-1 TRBV7-6 -
TGTGCCAGCAGTTTGGGCAGGGTAGGTTCACCCCTCCACTTT CASSLGRVGSPLHF - 14 TRBJ1-6 TRBV27 -
TGTGCCAGCAGCCCGCGCCAGGTGAACACTGAAGCTTTCTTT CASSPRQVNTEAFF - 14 TRBJ1-1 TRBV13 few
TGCGCCAGCAGCCCAGGGGTGGTCGGTAACACTGAAGCTTTCTTT CASSPGVVGNTEAFF - 15 TRBJ1-1 TRBV5-1 -
TGTGCCAGCCGTCCTAGCGGGATATCCTACGAGCAGTACTTC CASRPSGISYEQYF TRBD2 14 TRBJ2-7 TRBV28 -
TGTGCCAGCAGGCAACAGGGGGCTAGCCCACCCCTCCACTTT CASRQQGASPPLHF TRBD1 14 TRBJ1-6 TRBV27 -
TGCAGCGTTGTAACCACGGTTAATCAGCCCCAGCATTTT CSVVTTVNQPQHF - 13 TRBJ1-5 TRBV29-1 -
TGTGCCAGTAAAGACCGACTACAGGGACAGGGGTTTTATGGCTACACCTTC CASKDRLQGQGFYGYTF TRBD1 17 TRBJ1-2 TRBV19 -
TGTGCCAGCAGTCTGACAGGGGTCTATGGCTACACCTTC CASSLTGVYGYTF TRBD1 13 TRBJ1-2 TRBV6-1 few
TGTGCCAGCATGTACAGAAATGGCTACACCTTC CASMYRNGYTF - 11 TRBJ1-2 TRBV2 few
TGTGCCAGCAGCCCGAAGCGGGGGGAAGTGCGGGATACGCAGTATTTT CASSPKRGEVRDTQYF TRBD2 16 TRBJ2-3 TRBV4-2 -
TGTGCCAGCAGCTCGGGACTAGCGGATGAGCAGTACTTC CASSSGLADEQYF TRBD2 13 TRBJ2-7 TRBV5-4 -
TGTGCCAGCAGTGGGGCTAGCGGGAACTACAATGAGCAGTTCTTC CASSGASGNYNEQFF TRBD2 15 TRBJ2-1 TRBV6-4 -